This entry lists 9 T cell receptor beta chains sequenced from one sample in a study of T-cell reconstitution after alpha-beta-depleted transplantation in children. Molecular barcoding with unique molecular identifiers was used for the TCRbeta library. TCRdb processed the PCR reads anew with MiXCR; each CDR3 protein has one entry. Found here are roughly 490,000 distinct CDR3 sequences, around 10% of them singletons; the top ten hold 12% to 15%. The sample in question was PBMCs, mostly from graft donor cells, obtained 180 days after TCRalphabeta/CD19-depleted stem cell transplant. All receptors derive from a female patient younger than 10 who had a stem cell transplant for aplastic anemia, so the T cells may come from the graft donor.

In this sample, this clonotype turned up a few times. The chain combines TRBV5-1 with TRBJ1-1; possible D gene TRBD1, 5 bases. The CDR3 has 15 residues. Deletions cut 4 bases from V and 0 bases from J, with 13 bases between. Germline values: CDR1 SGHRS, CDR2 YFSETQ. CDR3 protein: CASSPGLLMNTEAFF. Written as DNA, the CDR3 is TGCGCCAGCAGCCCGGGACTGCTGATGAACACTGAAGCTTTCTTT. The variable domain in full, with the rest retrieved from reference TRBV5-1 and TRBJ1-1, is KAGVTQTPRYLIKTRGQQVTLSCSPISGHRSVSWYQQTPGQGLQFLFEYFSETQRNKGNFPGRFSGRQFSNSRSEMNVSTLELGDSALYLCASSPGLLMNTEAFFGQGTRLTVV.

The chain carries TRBV12-3 or TRBV12-4 and TRBJ1-3; a weak D match, TRBD1 (5 bases). Between the trimmed V and J ends, which lost 6 bases and 6 bases, there was a span of 15 bases. The CDR3 consists of 14 residues. The CDR3 loop reads CASSLGHLENTIYF. The CDR3 DNA sequence: TGTGCCAGCAGCCTCGGACACTTAGAAAACACCATATATTTT.

This chain joins TRBV18 and TRBJ1-2; the D gene is possibly TRBD1 (6 bases). V gave up 3 bases and J gave up 8 bases, with 13 bases separating them. The CDR3 has 13 amino acids. CDR1 and CDR2 (germline): KGHSH, LQKENI. CDR3 nucleotides: TGTGCCAGCTCACCCCGGGATCAGGGGGGCTACACCTTC. As protein: CASSPRDQGGYTF.

The chain links TRBV6-2 or TRBV6-3 to TRBJ2-3, with D unresolved. The CDR3 contains 16 residues. CDR1 MNHEY and CDR2 SVGEGT come from the germline V gene. V lost 2 bases and J 0 bases, leaving 12 bases between the germline ends. The CDR3 loop reads CASSYPPYTSTDTQYF. The CDR3 coding sequence is TGTGCCAGCAGTTACCCCCCTTACACAAGCACAGATACGCAGTATTTT.

The chain links TRBV20-1 to TRBJ2-7; 10 bases are a match to TRBD1. This CDR3 is 13 amino acids long. J was trimmed by 3 bases and V by 6 bases; bases with no gene match: 5. Germline V lookup: CDR1 DFQATT, CDR2 SNEGSKA (reference sequence). The CDR3 region is CSAPGTGDYEQYF. The CDR3 nucleotides are TGCAGTGCACCCGGGACAGGGGACTACGAGCAGTACTTC.

CDR3 nucleotide sequence: TGCGCCAGCAGCTTCTCCCGAGGGACTAGCGGGAAACACAATGAGCAGTTCTTC. Amino acids: CASSFSRGTSGKHNEQFF. This chain connects TRBV5-1 to TRBJ2-1, with TRBD2 matching 13 bases. Germline lookup yields CDR1 SGHRS and CDR2 YFSETQ. The V segment lost 2 bases and the J segment 5 bases; nucleotides outside the gene matches: 10. The CDR3 runs 18 residues.

The sample holds a few counts of this clonotype. The chain uses TRBV5-1 and TRBJ2-3; 8 nucleotides line up with TRBD1. This CDR3 has 14 residues. Trimming took 4 bases from V and 3 from J; bases not matched to a gene: 4. CDR1 is SGHRS, CDR2 YFSETQ, per germline. The chain's CDR3 is CASSGRTGTDTQYF. For the CDR3, the DNA is TGCGCCAGCAGCGGGAGGACAGGGACAGATACGCAGTATTTT.

This clonotype was seen only a few times. The chain uses TRBV7-2 and TRBJ2-1, with D perhaps TRBD1 or TRBD2 (6 bases each). Deletions cut 3 bases from V and 15 bases from J, with 27 bases between. Germline loops: CDR1 SGHTA, CDR2 FQGNSA. CDR3 size: 16 residues. CDR3 DNA: TGTGCCAGCAGCTTGGTGCAGACCAGTGGGGGCGGGAAGCTGTTCTTC. This translates into CASSLVQTSGGGKLFF.

This clonotype was seen at least ten times. V and J are TRBV12-3 or TRBV12-4 and TRBJ2-3; D not certain. Trimming took off 5 bases at V and 4 bases at J, with 10 bases between the two ends. CDR3 length: 13 amino acids. Here the CDR3 reads CASSPGRADTQYF. DNA of the CDR3: TGTGCCAGCAGTCCTGGCCGGGCAGATACGCAGTATTTT.